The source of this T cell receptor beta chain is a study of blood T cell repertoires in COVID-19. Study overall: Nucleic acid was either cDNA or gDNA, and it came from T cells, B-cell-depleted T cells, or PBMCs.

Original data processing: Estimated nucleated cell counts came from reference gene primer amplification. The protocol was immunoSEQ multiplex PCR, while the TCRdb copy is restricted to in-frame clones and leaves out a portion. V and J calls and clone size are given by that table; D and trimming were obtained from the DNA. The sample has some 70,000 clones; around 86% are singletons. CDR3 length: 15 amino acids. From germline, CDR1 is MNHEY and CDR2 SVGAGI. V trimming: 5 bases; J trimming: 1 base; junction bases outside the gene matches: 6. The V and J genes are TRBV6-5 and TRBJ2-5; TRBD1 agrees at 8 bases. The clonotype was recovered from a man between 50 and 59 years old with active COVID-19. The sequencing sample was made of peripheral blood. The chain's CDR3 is CASSQLGTGQETQYF. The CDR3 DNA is TGTGCCAGCAGTCAACTAGGGACAGGCCAAGAGACCCAGTACTTC.